The 20 T cell receptor beta chains given below trace back to one sample, sequenced in a study of cytomegalovirus exposure and HLA in healthy donors. The PCR ran on 60 Vbeta and 13 Jbeta primers. The data were produced by immunoSEQ multiplex PCR, yet TCRdb's version contains in-frame clones alone and is incomplete. The sample spans 63,000 or so clones; the ten largest clones claim 15%. Sequencing was performed on PBMCs. These TCRs come from a boy aged 10-17 years in good health and CMV-seronegative.

This chain connects TRBV5-8 to TRBJ1-4; 7 nucleotides line up with TRBD1. Germline CDR1 SGHTS, CDR2 YDEGEE. With 4 bases clipped from V and 0 bases from J, the junction kept 3 bases outside the gene matches. The CDR3 contains 15 residues. This chain's CDR3 is CASSVGQATNEKLFF. CDR3 coding DNA: TGTGCCAGCAGCGTTGGACAGGCAACTAATGAAAAACTGTTTTTT.

The chain joins TRBV7-2 to TRBJ1-2; D may be TRBD1 (6 bases). V gave up 5 bases and J gave up 8 bases, with 21 bases separating them. Germline lookup yields CDR1 SGHTA and CDR2 FQGNSA. The CDR3 has 15 residues. In DNA, the CDR3 is TGTGCCAGCAGCCGGGACGGGACAAAAGGTGGGGGCTACACCTTC. It yields the protein CASSRDGTKGGGYTF.

This sequence joins TRBV7-2 and TRBJ1-1; 7 bases align to TRBD1. With V trimmed by 5 bases and J by 4 bases, 7 bases remained unmatched. Germline V gene sequence: CDR1 SGHTA, CDR2 FQGNSA. This CDR3 has 14 amino acids. The CDR3 is CASSPRDRTTEAFF. CDR3 coding DNA: TGTGCCAGCAGCCCTCGGGACAGAACCACTGAAGCTTTCTTT.

The chain links TRBV7-3 to TRBJ2-2, with a tentative D call TRBD2 (7 bases). The germline gives CDR1 SGHTA, CDR2 FQGTGA. The V end was cut by 8 bases, the J end by 0 bases, with 25 bases between. CDR3 length equals 19 residues. CDR3 DNA sequence: TGTGCCAGCTCCGCCCGGGGAGGGGGTAGCGGCCCGAACACCGGGGAGCTGTTTTTT. Residues: CASSARGGGSGPNTGELFF.

V usage is TRBV30 and J usage is TRBJ1-1; 7 nucleotides line up with TRBD1. The CDR3 consists of 13 residues. The trim removed 0 bases at V and 4 bases at J, leaving 2 bases unmatched. Germline V CDR1 and CDR2: GTSNPN, SVGIG (reference sequence). The CDR3 protein is CAWSVNRGTEAFF. For the CDR3, the DNA is TGTGCCTGGAGTGTAAACAGGGGCACTGAAGCTTTCTTT.

The chain uses TRBV4-1 and TRBJ1-2; 7 bases fit TRBD1. The CDR3 has 14 amino acids. Germline CDR1 is MGHRA and CDR2 is YSYEKL. V lost 1 base, J lost 6 bases, and 5 bases stayed unmatched. CDR3 bases: TGCGCCAGCAGCCAAGTAACAGGGGAGAATGGCTACACCTTC. As protein: CASSQVTGENGYTF.

The genes are TRBV2 and TRBJ2-1, with D possibly being TRBD1 (6 bases). Germline loops: CDR1 SNHLY, CDR2 FYNNEI. The CDR3 spans 14 residues. V was pared by 11 bases and J by 7 bases, with 21 bases between. The DNA for the CDR3 is TGTGCCTCCTCGAGGGGTCAGGGGTGGAATGAGCAGTTCTTC. This encodes CASSRGQGWNEQFF.

The rearrangement uses TRBV7-7 and TRBJ2-1; TRBD1 aligns across 7 bases. J lost 4 bases, V lost 1 base, and 10 bases had no gene match. The CDR3 is 17 amino acids. Germline assignment: CDR1 SSHAT and CDR2 FNYEAQ (reference sequence). The CDR3 coding sequence is TGTGCCAGCAGCTTAGGGCCCGGGACAGCTGATTACAATGAGCAGTTCTTC. Translating it yields CASSLGPGTADYNEQFF.

To note about this clone: The same CDR3 also results from other DNA sequences found in this sample. The rearrangement uses TRBV5-5 and TRBJ2-7; 9 nucleotides match TRBD1. This CDR3 has 12 amino acids. J was trimmed by 7 bases and V by 3 bases; bases with no gene match: 2. The germline gives CDR1 SGHKS, CDR2 YYEKEE (reference sequence). The CDR3 sequence: CASSWTGEEQYF. CDR3 coding DNA: TGTGCCAGCAGCTGGACAGGGGAAGAGCAGTACTTC.

This chain connects TRBV19 to TRBJ1-1; TRBD1 matches 7 bases. The CDR3 is made up of 17 amino acids. Trimming took 4 bases from V and 8 from J; bases not matched to a gene: 19. Germline CDR1 reads LNHDA; CDR2 reads SQIVND (reference sequence). In DNA form, the CDR3 reads TGTGCCAGTAGTACTCGACAGGGCCCCGGCTTCTTCCTCGAAGCTTTCTTT. Translation: CASSTRQGPGFFLEAFF.

The chain joins TRBV12-5 to TRBJ1-2, with a possible D match to TRBD1 (6 bases). The V gene lost 5 bases and the J gene lost 4 bases, with 17 bases spanning the gap. This CDR3 region has 15 residues. CDR1 is LGHNT, CDR2 FRNRAP, per germline. The CDR3 is CASGLSTGMAYGYTF. The CDR3 DNA reads as TGTGCTAGTGGTCTATCAACAGGGATGGCCTATGGCTACACCTTC.

Note on this clone: The junction does not match germline at one end; this may be a read error. At the DNA level, this CDR3 is encoded by other sequences in the same sample as well. The chain combines TRBV7-8 with TRBJ1-5; D might be TRBD1 (5 bases). Germline assignment: CDR1 SGHVS and CDR2 FQNEAQ. The CDR3 spans 15 residues. The CDR3 is CASSLEGRSNQPQHF. CDR3 DNA: TGCGCCAGCAGCTTAGAGGGGCGTAGCAATCAGCCCCAGCATTTT.

The V and J genes are TRBV14 and TRBJ2-3, with D hard to call. This CDR3 has 11 amino acids. The V end was cut by 6 bases, the J end by 2 bases, with 3 bases between. Looked up from germline, CDR1 is SGHDN and CDR2 is FVKESK. In nucleotides, the CDR3 is TGTGCCAGCAGTCACACAGATACGCAGTATTTT. Residues: CASSHTDTQYF.

V is TRBV6-5 and J is TRBJ1-4, with TRBD1 identical over 8 bases. The CDR3 is 14 residues long. Trimming cost V 6 bases and J 7 bases; bases outside gene matches: 7. Germline V gene lookup returns CDR1 MNHEY and CDR2 SVGAGI. The CDR3 sequence is CASRSDRGSEKLFF. The CDR3 nucleotides are TGTGCCAGCAGAAGTGACAGGGGTAGTGAAAAACTGTTTTTT.

The CDR3 nucleotides are TGCGCCAGCAGCTCGACAGGGTTGGAGACCCAGTACTTC. This codes for CASSSTGLETQYF. The chain has TRBV5-1 and TRBJ2-5, with TRBD1 matching over 7 bases. With V trimmed by 3 bases and J by 5 bases, 4 bases remained unmatched. Germline CDR1 and CDR2: SGHRS and YFSETQ. The CDR3 is 13 residues long.

The rearrangement links TRBV4-2 to TRBJ1-1; 7 bases are shared with TRBD1. Germline V lookup: CDR1 LGHNA, CDR2 YNFKEQ. V shed 0 bases and J 5 bases; nucleotides not matched to a gene: 6. CDR3 length: 15 residues. In DNA, the CDR3 is TGTGCCAGCAGCCAAGATTCGTCAGGGGGGACTGAAGCTTTCTTT. Its protein product is CASSQDSSGGTEAFF.

This sequence joins TRBV6-4 and TRBJ2-3; the D gene is possibly TRBD2 (6 bases). The CDR3 consists of 13 residues. In germline, CDR1 is MRHNA, CDR2 SNTAGT. The V end lost 5 bases, the J end lost 0 bases, and 6 bases lay between the germline ends. This chain's CDR3 is CASSSGSTDTQYF. As DNA, the CDR3 is TGTGCCAGCAGTAGCGGGAGCACAGATACGCAGTATTTT.

Notes on this clone: Other DNA sequences within the sample encode an identical CDR3. The chain links TRBV5-1 to TRBJ1-1, with D possibly TRBD1 on 5 matching bases. V lost 0 bases and J lost 4, with 10 bases in between. Per the germline V gene, CDR1 is SGHRS and CDR2 is YFSETQ. The CDR3 is 14 residues long. The CDR3 loop is CASSLAQGGTEAFF. Here the CDR3 DNA reads TGCGCCAGCAGCTTGGCCCAGGGAGGCACTGAAGCTTTCTTT. The entire variable domain, with the rest obtained from reference TRBV5-1 and TRBJ1-1, is as follows: KAGVTQTPRYLIKTRGQQVTLSCSPISGHRSVSWYQQTPGQGLQFLFEYFSETQRNKGNFPGRFSGRQFSNSRSEMNVSTLELGDSALYLCASSLAQGGTEAFFGQGTRLTVV.

This chain joins TRBV7-2 and TRBJ1-1; no clear D. This CDR3 contains 14 residues. CDR1 is SGHTA, CDR2 FQGNSA, per germline. Trimming left V 1 base short and J 0 bases short, with 6 bases between. For the CDR3, the DNA is TGTGCCAGCAGCTTAGGACTTCTGAACACTGAAGCTTTCTTT. It specifies CASSLGLLNTEAFF.

The V gene is TRBV7-8, the J gene TRBJ2-7; 8 positions match TRBD2. The CDR3 totals 16 residues. The ends lost 1 base at V and 2 bases at J; junction bases unmatched: 7. The germline V gene encodes CDR1 SGHVS and CDR2 FQNEAQ. CDR3 region: CASSLERGRNAYEQYF. The CDR3 DNA reads TGTGCCAGCAGCTTAGAGCGGGGGCGCAATGCCTACGAGCAGTACTTC.